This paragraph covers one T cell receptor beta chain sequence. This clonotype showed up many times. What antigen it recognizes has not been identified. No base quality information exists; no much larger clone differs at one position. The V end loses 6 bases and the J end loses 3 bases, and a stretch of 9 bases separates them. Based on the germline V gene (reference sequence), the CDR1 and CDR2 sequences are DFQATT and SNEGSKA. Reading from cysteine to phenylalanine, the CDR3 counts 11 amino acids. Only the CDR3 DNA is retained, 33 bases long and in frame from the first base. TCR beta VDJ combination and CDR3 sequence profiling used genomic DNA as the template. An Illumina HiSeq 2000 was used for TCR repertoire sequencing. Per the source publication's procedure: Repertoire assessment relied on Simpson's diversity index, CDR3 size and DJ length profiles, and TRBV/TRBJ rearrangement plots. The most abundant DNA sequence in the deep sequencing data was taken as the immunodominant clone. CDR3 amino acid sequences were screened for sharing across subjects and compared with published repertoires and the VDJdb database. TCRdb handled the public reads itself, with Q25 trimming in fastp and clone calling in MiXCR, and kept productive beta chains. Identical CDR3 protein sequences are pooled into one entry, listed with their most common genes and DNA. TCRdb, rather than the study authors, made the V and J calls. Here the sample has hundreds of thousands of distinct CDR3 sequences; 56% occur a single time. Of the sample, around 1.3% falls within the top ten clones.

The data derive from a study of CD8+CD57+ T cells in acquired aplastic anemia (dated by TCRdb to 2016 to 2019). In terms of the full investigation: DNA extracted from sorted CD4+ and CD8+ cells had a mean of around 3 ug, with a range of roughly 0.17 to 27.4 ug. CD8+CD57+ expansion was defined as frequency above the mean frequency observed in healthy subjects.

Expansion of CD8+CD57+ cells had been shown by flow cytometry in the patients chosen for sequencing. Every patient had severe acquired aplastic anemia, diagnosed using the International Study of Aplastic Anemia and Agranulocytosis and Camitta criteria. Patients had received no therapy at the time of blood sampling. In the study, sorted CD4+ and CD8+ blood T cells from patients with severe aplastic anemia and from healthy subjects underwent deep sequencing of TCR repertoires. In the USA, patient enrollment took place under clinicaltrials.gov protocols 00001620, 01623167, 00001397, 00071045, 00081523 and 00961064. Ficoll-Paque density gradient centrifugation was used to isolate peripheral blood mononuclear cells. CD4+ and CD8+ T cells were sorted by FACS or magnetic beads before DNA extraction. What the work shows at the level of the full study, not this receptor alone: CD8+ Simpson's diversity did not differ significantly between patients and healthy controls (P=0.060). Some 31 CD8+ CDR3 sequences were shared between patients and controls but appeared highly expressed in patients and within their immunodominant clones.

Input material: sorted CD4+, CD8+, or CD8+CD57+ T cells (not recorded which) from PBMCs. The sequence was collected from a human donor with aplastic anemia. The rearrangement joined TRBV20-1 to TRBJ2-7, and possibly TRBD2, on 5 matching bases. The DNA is TGCAGTGCAACAGACTACTACGAGCAGTACTTC. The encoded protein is CSATDYYEQYF.